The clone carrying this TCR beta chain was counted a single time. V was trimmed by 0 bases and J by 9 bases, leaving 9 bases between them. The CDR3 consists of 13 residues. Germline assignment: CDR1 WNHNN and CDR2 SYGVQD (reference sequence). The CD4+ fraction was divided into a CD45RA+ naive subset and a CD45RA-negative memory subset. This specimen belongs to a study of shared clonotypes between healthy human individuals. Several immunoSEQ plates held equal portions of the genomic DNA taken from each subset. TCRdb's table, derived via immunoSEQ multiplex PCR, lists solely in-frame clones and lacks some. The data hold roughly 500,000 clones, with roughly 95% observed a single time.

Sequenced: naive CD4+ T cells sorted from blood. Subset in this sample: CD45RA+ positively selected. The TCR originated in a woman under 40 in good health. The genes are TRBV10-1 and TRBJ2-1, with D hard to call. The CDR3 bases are TGCGCCAGCAGTGAGTCGAACCGGGCTGAGCAGTTCTTC. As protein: CASSESNRAEQFF.